The 24 T cell receptor beta chains below come from one sample, sequenced in a study of blood T cell repertoires in COVID-19. The table came from immunoSEQ multiplex PCR; TCRdb's copy has only in-frame clones and leaves some out. This table holds over 100,000 clones, roughly nine tenths found once. The sequenced sample was peripheral blood. Receptors originate from a human donor in a cohort sampled during active COVID-19.

In regard to this clone: Being one base from a much bigger clone, this may be a read error. The chain has TRBV28 and TRBJ1-5; no definite D call. Trimming took 2 bases from V and 6 from J, leaving 5 bases between them. There are 12 residues in the CDR3. Germline loops: CDR1 MDHEN, CDR2 SYDVKM. The CDR3 loop reads CASSLQVQPQHF. Here the CDR3 DNA reads TGTGCCAGCAGTTTACAGGTTCAGCCCCAGCATTTT.

J is TRBJ2-7 and V is TRBV18; 7 bases agree with TRBD1. Germline V gene lookup returns CDR1 KGHSH and CDR2 LQKENI. V lost 0 bases to trimming and J lost 2 bases; unmatched junction nucleotides: 7. This CDR3 has 16 amino acids. CDR3 sequence reads: CASSPPQGQVAYEQYF. The CDR3 DNA sequence: TGTGCCAGCTCACCACCCCAAGGACAGGTGGCCTACGAGCAGTACTTC.

V gene TRBV5-4 combines with J gene TRBJ1-2; D may be TRBD1 (6 bases). The germline gives CDR1 SGHNT, CDR2 YYREEE (reference sequence). The CDR3 sequence is 14 residues long. Trimming removed 3 bases from V and 8 bases from J, with 17 bases in between. CDR3 DNA sequence: TGTGCCAGCAGCTCGGGATTCAGGGGTGACGGCTACACCTTC. Its protein product is CASSSGFRGDGYTF. The full variable domain, its missing parts supplied by reference TRBV5-4 and TRBJ1-2, is ETGVTQSPTHLIKTRGQQVTLRCSSQSGHNTVSWYQQALGQGPQFIFQYYREEENGRGNFPPRFSGLQFPNYSSELNVNALELDDSALYLCASSSGFRGDGYTFGSGTRLTVV.

V and J are TRBV18 and TRBJ1-6; D possibly corresponds to TRBD1 (5 bases). The V gene's germline CDR1 is KGHSH and CDR2 LQKENI. The CDR3 is 15 amino acids. The V end was cut by 6 bases, the J end by 7 bases, with 16 bases between. This CDR3 is CASSSLTGVNSPLHF. As DNA, the CDR3 is TGTGCCAGCTCCTCCCTGACGGGGGTCAATTCACCCCTCCACTTT.

This rearrangement joins TRBV3-1 (or the pseudogene TRBV3-2) to TRBJ1-2; the match to TRBD1 covers 8 bases. The ends lost 4 bases at V and 3 bases at J; junction bases unmatched: 7. This CDR3 is 15 amino acids long. From germline, CDR1 is LGHDT and CDR2 YNNKEL (reference sequence). CDR3 sequence: CASSRSTGEDYGYTF. The CDR3 DNA reads as TGTGCCAGCAGCCGTTCGACAGGGGAAGACTATGGCTACACCTTC.

The rearrangement joins TRBV11-2 to TRBJ2-7; TRBD1 might be the D (6 bases). Between the trimmed V and J ends, which lost 5 bases and 2 bases, there was a span of 10 bases. The CDR3 has 13 amino acids. CDR1 is SGHAT, CDR2 FQNNGV, per germline. CDR3: CASSQGMPYEQYF. The CDR3 DNA is TGTGCCAGCAGCCAGGGGATGCCCTACGAGCAGTACTTC.

CDR3 amino acids: CASRNRLAGGYEQYF. CDR3 nucleotide sequence: TGTGCCAGCAGAAATCGACTAGCGGGGGGTTACGAGCAGTACTTC. The chain joins TRBV7-2 to TRBJ2-7; 13 bases align to TRBD2. CDR1 and CDR2 (germline): SGHTA, FQGNSA. The J segment lost 4 bases and the V segment lost 6 bases, leaving 6 bases of the junction unmatched. The CDR3 length is 15 residues.

The V gene is TRBV2, the J gene TRBJ2-7; D unclear. Germline V gene sequence: CDR1 SNHLY, CDR2 FYNNEI. The CDR3 sequence is 14 residues long. With 3 bases removed from V and 0 bases from J, the gap between germline ends came to 9 bases. The CDR3 is CASSDGLSSYEQYF. The DNA for the CDR3 is TGTGCCAGCAGTGATGGTCTGAGCTCCTACGAGCAGTACTTC.

The rearrangement links TRBV7-9 to TRBJ2-1, with 8 bases aligning to TRBD1. Unmatched junction bases numbered 14, after V lost 5 bases and J lost 8 bases. Germline loops: CDR1 SEHNR, CDR2 FQNEAQ (reference sequence). This CDR3 has 16 amino acids. The CDR3 DNA follows: TGTGCCAGCAGCCGATACGGGACAGGACAAGGGGATGAGCAGTTCTTC. Translating gives CASSRYGTGQGDEQFF.

The chain is built from TRBV27 and TRBJ1-5, with D tentatively TRBD1 (6 bases). The CDR3 is 14 amino acids. The V and J ends lost 2 bases and 7 bases respectively, with 12 bases between them. Germline CDR1 MNHEY, CDR2 SMNVEV (reference sequence). CDR3: CASSLAGAGQPQHF. The CDR3 region has the DNA TGTGCCAGCAGTTTAGCAGGGGCAGGGCAGCCCCAGCATTTT.

The CDR3 sequence is CASSEAAGTGGYEQYF. The CDR3 DNA sequence: TGTGCCAGCAGTGAAGCGGCTGGGACAGGGGGCTACGAGCAGTACTTC. The chain combines TRBV6-1 with TRBJ2-7; 11 nucleotides agree with TRBD1. CDR3 length: 16 amino acids. After removal of 0 bases from V and 3 bases from J, the junction contained 4 bases not matched to a gene. Germline assignment: CDR1 MNHNS and CDR2 SASEGT.

V usage is TRBV7-9 and J usage is TRBJ2-7, with 8 bases matching TRBD2. This CDR3 spans 13 amino acids. Looked up from germline, CDR1 is SEHNR and CDR2 is FQNEAQ (reference sequence). The J segment lost 5 bases and the V segment lost 1 base, leaving 1 base of the junction unmatched. CDR3 bases: TGTGCCAGCAGCTTAGATAGCGGGGACGAGCAGTACTTC. Translation gives CASSLDSGDEQYF. Using reference TRBV7-9 and TRBJ2-7 for the parts outside the CDR3, the full variable domain is DTGVSQNPRHKITKRGQNVTFRCDPISEHNRLYWYRQTLGQGPEFLTYFQNEAQLEKSRLLSDRFSAERPKGSFSTLEIQRTEQGDSAMYLCASSLDSGDEQYFGPGTRLTVT.

The V gene is TRBV7-2, the J gene TRBJ2-4; D is uncertain. The V and J ends lost 5 bases and 7 bases respectively, with 6 bases between them. CDR1 SGHTA and CDR2 FQGNSA come from the germline V gene. This CDR3 spans 11 amino acids. CDR3 in amino acids: CASSEANIQYF. The CDR3 DNA is TGTGCCAGCAGCGAAGCTAACATTCAGTACTTC.

The chain has TRBV18 and TRBJ1-2; D remains ambiguous. This CDR3 is 15 amino acids long. The germline V and J ends were trimmed by 6 bases and 2 bases, with 16 bases remaining between them. The V gene's germline CDR1 is KGHSH and CDR2 LQKENI. The CDR3 nucleotides read TGTGCCAGCTCTCCCACTGGGCTGAGCAACTATGGCTACACCTTC. Its translation: CASSPTGLSNYGYTF. The entire variable domain, with the rest obtained from reference TRBV18 and TRBJ1-2, is as follows: NAGVMQNPRHLVRRRGQEARLRCSPMKGHSHVYWYRQLPEEGLKFMVYLQKENIIDESGMPKERFSAEFPKEGPSILRIQQVVRGDSAAYFCASSPTGLSNYGYTFGSGTRLTVV.

The sample holds one count of this clone. V and J are TRBV7-9 and TRBJ1-1; no clear D. In germline, CDR1 is SEHNR, CDR2 FQNEAQ (reference sequence). Trimming stripped 3 bases from V and 1 base from J, with 9 bases between. This CDR3 contains 14 residues. The CDR3 here is CASSFQQENTEAFF. In DNA, the CDR3 is TGTGCCAGCAGCTTCCAGCAGGAGAACACTGAAGCTTTCTTT.

The J gene is TRBJ2-3, the V gene TRBV25-1; no definite D call. Germline lookup yields CDR1 MGHDK and CDR2 SYGVNS. The ends were cut back, 5 bases at V and 0 bases at J, with 3 bases in the middle. The CDR3 loop spans 12 amino acids. CDR3 amino acids: CASSQSTDTQYF. Here the CDR3 DNA reads TGTGCCAGCAGTCAAAGCACAGATACGCAGTATTTT.

The J gene is TRBJ1-2, the V gene TRBV11-1; 8 bases match TRBD1. Germline CDR1 reads SGHAT; CDR2 reads FQDESV (reference sequence). The CDR3 totals 13 residues. V trimming: 4 bases; J trimming: 7 bases; junction bases outside the gene matches: 5. CDR3 residues: CASSSDRVGGYTF. The CDR3 coding sequence is TGTGCCAGCAGCTCGGACAGGGTCGGTGGCTACACCTTC.

The chain couples TRBV5-1 to TRBJ2-3; 8 bases match TRBD1. Germline CDR1 reads SGHRS; CDR2 reads YFSETQ. Unmatched junction bases numbered 2, after V lost 2 bases and J lost 3 bases. The CDR3 is made up of 14 amino acids. CDR3 sequence: CASSLQGVTDTQYF. The CDR3 bases are TGCGCCAGCAGCTTACAGGGGGTGACAGATACGCAGTATTTT.

The rearrangement uses TRBV19 and TRBJ2-3, with TRBD2 matching 13 bases. V shed 4 bases, J shed 4 bases, and the junction held 8 bases outside the gene matches. Per germline, CDR1 LNHDA and CDR2 SQIVND (reference sequence). The CDR3 runs to 17 residues. The CDR3 loop is CASSRPGLAGIADTQYF. The CDR3 bases are TGTGCCAGTAGTAGACCGGGACTAGCGGGGATCGCAGATACGCAGTATTTT.

V is TRBV7-9 and J is TRBJ2-3, with 8 bases lining up with TRBD2. After removal of 5 bases from V and 2 bases from J, the junction contained 6 bases not matched to a gene. Looked up from germline, CDR1 is SEHNR and CDR2 is FQNEAQ (reference sequence). The CDR3 is made up of 15 amino acids. This chain's CDR3 is CASSLSGTPTDTQYF. CDR3 nucleotides: TGTGCCAGCAGCCTTAGCGGGACACCCACAGATACGCAGTATTTT.

J is TRBJ2-2 and V is TRBV4-1, with 9 bases lining up with TRBD2. Germline CDR1 reads MGHRA; CDR2 reads YSYEKL. This CDR3 is built from 18 residues. With V trimmed by 3 bases and J by 2 bases, 10 bases remained unmatched. For the CDR3, the DNA is TGCGCCAGCAGCCACCCCGGCGGGGGGGAGGGAAACACCGGGGAGCTGTTTTTT. Its translation: CASSHPGGGEGNTGELFF.

CDR3 DNA: TGCGCCAGCAGCCAAGCCTATGGCAGGGGGCGGACTGAAGCTTTCTTT. It is translated as CASSQAYGRGRTEAFF. The chain has TRBV4-3 and TRBJ1-1; 8 bases map to TRBD1. J lost 5 bases, V lost 1 base, and 9 bases had no gene match. The CDR3 consists of 16 residues. Germline V gives CDR1 LGHNA, CDR2 YSLEER.

This clone was recorded only once. J is TRBJ2-7 and V is TRBV7-9; D may be TRBD1 (5 bases). Germline V lookup: CDR1 SEHNR, CDR2 FQNEAQ (reference sequence). V shed 4 bases and J shed 3 bases, with 10 bases lying between them. The CDR3 has 13 amino acids. CDR3 DNA: TGTGCCAGCAGCTCAGGGAATCTCTACGAGCAGTACTTC. Amino acid sequence: CASSSGNLYEQYF.

V gene TRBV6-6 combines with J gene TRBJ2-3; TRBD1 agrees at 7 bases. Trimming took 0 bases from V and 3 from J; bases not matched to a gene: 6. The germline V gene has CDR1 MNHNY and CDR2 SVGAGI (reference sequence). The CDR3 is 16 amino acids. This chain's CDR3 is CASSYSITGVTDTQYF. CDR3 sequence (DNA): TGTGCCAGCAGTTACTCGATCACAGGGGTTACAGATACGCAGTATTTT.